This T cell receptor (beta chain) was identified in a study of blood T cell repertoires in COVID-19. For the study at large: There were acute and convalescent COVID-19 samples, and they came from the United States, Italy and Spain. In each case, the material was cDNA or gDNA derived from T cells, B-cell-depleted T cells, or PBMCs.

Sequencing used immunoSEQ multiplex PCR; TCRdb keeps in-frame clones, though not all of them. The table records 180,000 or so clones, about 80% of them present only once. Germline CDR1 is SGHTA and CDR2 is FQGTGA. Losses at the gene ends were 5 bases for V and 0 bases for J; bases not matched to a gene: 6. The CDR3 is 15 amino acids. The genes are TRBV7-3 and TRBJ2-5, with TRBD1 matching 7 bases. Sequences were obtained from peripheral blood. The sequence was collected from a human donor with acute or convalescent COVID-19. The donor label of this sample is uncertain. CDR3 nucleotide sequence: TGTGCCAGCAGCAGCCAACAGGGGCACCAAGAGACCCAGTACTTC. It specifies CASSSQQGHQETQYF.